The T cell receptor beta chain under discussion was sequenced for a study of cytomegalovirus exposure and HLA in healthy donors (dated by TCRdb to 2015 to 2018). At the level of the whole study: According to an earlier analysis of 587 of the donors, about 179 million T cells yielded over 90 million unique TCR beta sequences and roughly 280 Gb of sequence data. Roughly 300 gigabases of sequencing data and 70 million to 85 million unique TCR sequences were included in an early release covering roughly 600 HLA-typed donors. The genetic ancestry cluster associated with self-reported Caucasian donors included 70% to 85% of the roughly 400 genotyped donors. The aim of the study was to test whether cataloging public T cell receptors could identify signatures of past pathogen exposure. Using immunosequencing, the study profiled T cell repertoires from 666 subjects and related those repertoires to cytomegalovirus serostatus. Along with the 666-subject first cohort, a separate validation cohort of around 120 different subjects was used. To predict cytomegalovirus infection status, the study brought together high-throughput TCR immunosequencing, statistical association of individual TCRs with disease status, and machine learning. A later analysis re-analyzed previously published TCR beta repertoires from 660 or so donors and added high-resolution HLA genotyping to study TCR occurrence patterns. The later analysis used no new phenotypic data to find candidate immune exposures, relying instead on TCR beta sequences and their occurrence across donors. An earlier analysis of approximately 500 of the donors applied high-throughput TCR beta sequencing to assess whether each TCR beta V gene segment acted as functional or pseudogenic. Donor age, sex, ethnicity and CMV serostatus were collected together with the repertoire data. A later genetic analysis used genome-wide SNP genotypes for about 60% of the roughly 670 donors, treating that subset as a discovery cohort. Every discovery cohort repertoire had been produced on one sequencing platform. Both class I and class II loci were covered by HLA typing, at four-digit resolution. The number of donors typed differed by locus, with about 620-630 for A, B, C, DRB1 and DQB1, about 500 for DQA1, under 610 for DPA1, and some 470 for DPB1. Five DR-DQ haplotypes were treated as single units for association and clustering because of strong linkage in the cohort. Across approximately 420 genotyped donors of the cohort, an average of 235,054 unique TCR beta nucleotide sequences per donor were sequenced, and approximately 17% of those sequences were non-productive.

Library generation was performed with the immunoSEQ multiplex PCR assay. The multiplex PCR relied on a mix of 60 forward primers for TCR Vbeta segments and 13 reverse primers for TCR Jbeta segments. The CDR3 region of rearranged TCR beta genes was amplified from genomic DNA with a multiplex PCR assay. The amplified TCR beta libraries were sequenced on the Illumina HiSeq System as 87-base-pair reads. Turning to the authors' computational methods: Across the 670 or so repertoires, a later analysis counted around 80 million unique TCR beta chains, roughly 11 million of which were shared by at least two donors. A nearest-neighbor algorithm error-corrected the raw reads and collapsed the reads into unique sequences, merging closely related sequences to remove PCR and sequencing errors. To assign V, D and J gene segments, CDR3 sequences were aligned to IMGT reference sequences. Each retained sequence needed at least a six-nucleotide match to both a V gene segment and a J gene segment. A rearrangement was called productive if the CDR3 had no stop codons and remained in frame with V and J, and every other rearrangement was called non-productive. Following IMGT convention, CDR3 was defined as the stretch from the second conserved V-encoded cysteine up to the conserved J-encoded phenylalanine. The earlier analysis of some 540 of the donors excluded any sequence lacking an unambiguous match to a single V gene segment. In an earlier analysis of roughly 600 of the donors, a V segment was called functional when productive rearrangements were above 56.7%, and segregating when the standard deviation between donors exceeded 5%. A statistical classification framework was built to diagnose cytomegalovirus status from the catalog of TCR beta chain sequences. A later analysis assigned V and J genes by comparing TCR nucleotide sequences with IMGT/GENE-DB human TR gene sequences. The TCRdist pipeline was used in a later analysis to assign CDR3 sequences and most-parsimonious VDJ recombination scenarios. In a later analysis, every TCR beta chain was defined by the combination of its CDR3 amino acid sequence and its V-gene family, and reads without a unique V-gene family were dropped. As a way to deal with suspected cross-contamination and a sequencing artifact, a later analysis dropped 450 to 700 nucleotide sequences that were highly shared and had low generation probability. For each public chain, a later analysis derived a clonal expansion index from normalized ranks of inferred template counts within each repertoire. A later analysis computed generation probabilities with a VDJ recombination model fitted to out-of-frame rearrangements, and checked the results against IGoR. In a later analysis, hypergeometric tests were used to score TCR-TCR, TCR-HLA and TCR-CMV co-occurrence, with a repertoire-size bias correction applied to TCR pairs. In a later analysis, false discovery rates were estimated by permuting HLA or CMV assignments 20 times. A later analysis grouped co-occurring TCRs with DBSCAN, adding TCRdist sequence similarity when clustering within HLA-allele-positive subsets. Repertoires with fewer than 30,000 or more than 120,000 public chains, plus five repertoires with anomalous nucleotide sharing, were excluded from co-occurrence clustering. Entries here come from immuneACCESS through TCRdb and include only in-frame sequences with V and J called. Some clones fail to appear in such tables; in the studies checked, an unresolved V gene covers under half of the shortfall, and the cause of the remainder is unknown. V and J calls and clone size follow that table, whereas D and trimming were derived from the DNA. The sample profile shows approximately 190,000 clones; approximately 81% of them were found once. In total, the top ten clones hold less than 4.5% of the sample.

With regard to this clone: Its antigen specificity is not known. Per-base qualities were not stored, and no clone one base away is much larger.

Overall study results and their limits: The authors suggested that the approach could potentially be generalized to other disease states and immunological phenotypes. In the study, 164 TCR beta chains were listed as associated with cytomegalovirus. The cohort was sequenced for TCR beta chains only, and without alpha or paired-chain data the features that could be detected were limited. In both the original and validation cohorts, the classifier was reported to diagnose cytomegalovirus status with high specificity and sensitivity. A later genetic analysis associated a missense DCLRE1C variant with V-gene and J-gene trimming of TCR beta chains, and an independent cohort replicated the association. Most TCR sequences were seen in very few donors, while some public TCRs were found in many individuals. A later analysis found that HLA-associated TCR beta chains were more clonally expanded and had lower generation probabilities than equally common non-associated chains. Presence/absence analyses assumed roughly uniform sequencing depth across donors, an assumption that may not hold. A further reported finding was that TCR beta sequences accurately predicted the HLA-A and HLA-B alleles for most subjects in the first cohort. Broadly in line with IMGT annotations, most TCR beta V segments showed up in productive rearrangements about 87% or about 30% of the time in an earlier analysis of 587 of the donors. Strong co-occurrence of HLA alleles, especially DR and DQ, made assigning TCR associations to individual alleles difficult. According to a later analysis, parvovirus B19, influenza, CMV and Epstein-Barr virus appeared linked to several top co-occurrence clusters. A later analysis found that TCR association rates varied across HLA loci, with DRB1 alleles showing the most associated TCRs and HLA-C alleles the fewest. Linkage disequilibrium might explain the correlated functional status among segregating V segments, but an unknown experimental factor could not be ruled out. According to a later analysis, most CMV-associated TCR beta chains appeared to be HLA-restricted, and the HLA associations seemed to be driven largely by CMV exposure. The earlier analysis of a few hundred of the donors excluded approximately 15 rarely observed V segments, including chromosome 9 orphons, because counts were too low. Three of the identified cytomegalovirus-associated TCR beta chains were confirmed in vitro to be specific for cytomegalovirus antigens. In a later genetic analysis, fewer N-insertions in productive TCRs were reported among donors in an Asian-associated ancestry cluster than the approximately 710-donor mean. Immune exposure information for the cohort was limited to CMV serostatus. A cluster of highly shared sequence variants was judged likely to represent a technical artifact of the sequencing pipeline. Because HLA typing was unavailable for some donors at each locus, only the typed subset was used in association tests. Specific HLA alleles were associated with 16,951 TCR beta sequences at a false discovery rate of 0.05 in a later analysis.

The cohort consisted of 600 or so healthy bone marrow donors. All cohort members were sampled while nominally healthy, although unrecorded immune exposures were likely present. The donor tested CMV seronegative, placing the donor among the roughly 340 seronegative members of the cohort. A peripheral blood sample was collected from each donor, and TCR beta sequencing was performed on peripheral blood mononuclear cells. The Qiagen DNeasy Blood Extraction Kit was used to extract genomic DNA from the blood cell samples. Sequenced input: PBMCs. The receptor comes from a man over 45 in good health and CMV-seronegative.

In nucleotides, the sequence is TGTGCCAGCAGTAGACAGGGGGCAAGTGAAGCTTTCTTT. Translated, it gives CASSRQGASEAFF. The rearranged segments are TRBV2 and TRBJ1-1; 10 of the junction bases match TRBD1. Compared with germline, V lacks 5 bases and J lacks 7 bases; bases without a gene match: 4. CDR1 SNHLY and CDR2 FYNNEI are derived from the germline V gene. The CDR3 starts with the cysteine, ends with the phenylalanine, and has 13 residues. Of the read, only the CDR3 DNA is kept; its 39 bases are in frame from base 1. Here the CDR3 is joined to the reference TRBV2 and TRBJ1-1 genes, and the full variable domain is: EPEVTQTPSHQVTQMGQEVILRCVPISNHLYFYWYRQILGQKVEFLVSFYNNEISEKSEIFDDQFSVERPDGSNFTLKIRSTKLEDSAMYFCASSRQGASEAFFGQGTRLTVV.